This entry describes one T cell receptor (beta chain). The record originates from a study of blood T cell repertoires in COVID-19. TCRdb's copy holds only in-frame clones and misses some; the assay was immunoSEQ multiplex PCR. This table holds some 280,000 clones, under 90% found once. V lost 6 bases to trimming and J lost 2 bases, with 17 bases between them. There are 15 residues in the CDR3. CDR1 is LNHDA and CDR2 is SQIVND in the germline V gene (reference sequence). V usage is TRBV19 and J usage is TRBJ2-7; D is possibly TRBD1 (6 bases). Material: peripheral blood. This TCR was sampled from a woman aged 40 to 50 who had recovered from COVID-19. Written as DNA, the CDR3 is TGTGCCAGTAGAGAACACCACAGGGAAACCTACGAGCAGTACTTC. Amino acids: CASREHHRETYEQYF.